This T cell receptor beta chain originates from a study of blood T cell repertoires in COVID-19. Germline assignment: CDR1 MNHEY and CDR2 SMNVEV (reference sequence). V shed 5 bases, J shed 2 bases, and the junction held 5 bases outside the gene matches. This CDR3 region has 15 residues. In the original analysis: Estimated nucleated cell counts came from reference gene primer amplification. Data came from immunoSEQ multiplex PCR; TCRdb stores just in-frame clones and leaves some out. From that table come the V and J calls and clone size; the DNA was used to work out D and trimming. The repertoire holds tens of thousands of clones, 85% to 90% seen once, with 14% in the top ten.

The rearrangement links TRBV27 to TRBJ1-5; TRBD1 aligns across 8 bases. This TCR was recovered from a man between 65 and 80 years old with acute or convalescent COVID-19. The sequencing sample was made of peripheral blood. In DNA, the CDR3 is TGTGCCAGCAGTCGACAGGGGCGCGGCAATCAGCCCCAGCATTTT. Translated: CASSRQGRGNQPQHF.